This T cell receptor beta chain was sequenced for a study of shared clonotypes between healthy human individuals. Replicate PCRs run on sorted subsets employed approximately 0.2 ug DNA, approximately 30,000 T cell genomes. Clones were read by immunoSEQ multiplex PCR, and TCRdb kept only the in-frame ones, dropping some. The sample shows a few million clones, approximately 96% of them seen only once. A note on this clone: Its antigen is still unknown.

Germline V gene lookup returns CDR1 SNHLY and CDR2 FYNNEI. This CDR3 comprises 14 residues. Trimming took 7 bases from V and 6 from J; bases not matched to a gene: 8. Study conclusions and caveats: It was only blood that was sampled, and tissue repertoires likely differ.

The study enrolled healthy HIV-negative adults without recent acute infections or vaccinations as donors. This sequence joins TRBV2 and TRBJ2-2; 7 bases align to TRBD2. Sample: naive CD4+ T cells sorted from blood. Indicated subset: CD45RA+ positively selected. The source of this sequence is a man younger than 35 in good health. The CDR3 DNA is TGTGCCAGCACCAAGCGGGAACCCCCCGGGGAGCTGTTTTTT. Protein product: CASTKREPPGELFF.